The T cell receptor (beta chain) described here comes from a study of identical twins. The germline gives CDR1 SGHRS, CDR2 YFSETQ. After removal of 4 bases from V and 2 bases from J, the junction contained 4 bases not matched to a gene. The CDR3 is made up of 17 amino acids. TCRdb independently ran MiXCR on the 5' RACE reads; one entry per CDR3 protein. The sample holds 600,000 to 800,000 distinct CDR3 sequences, around 21% seen once. These same data were also listed under a study on T cells expressing NK-cell markers.

The TCR comes from a woman aged 18-29 years in good health. V usage is TRBV5-1 and J usage is TRBJ2-1; 15 bases are a match to TRBD2. Sequences were obtained from PBMCs. CDR3 loop: CASSLGTSGGTYNEQFF. The CDR3 DNA sequence: TGCGCCAGCAGCCTCGGGACTAGCGGGGGGACCTACAATGAGCAGTTCTTC.